Sequencing of this T cell receptor beta chain was carried out in a study of blood T cell repertoires in COVID-19. Background on the study: Samples taken during acute and convalescent COVID-19 were collected in the United States, Italy and Spain. T cells, B-cell-depleted T cells, or PBMCs supplied cDNA or gDNA.

Original handling: Nucleated cell counts were estimated from reference gene primer amplification. Some clones are missing from TCRdb's copy, which holds only in-frame ones; the method was immunoSEQ multiplex PCR. D and trimming were read from the DNA, whereas the V and J calls and clone size are those reported in that table. This sample has over 120,000 clones, with 84% found just once. Germline assignment: CDR1 LNHDA and CDR2 SQIVND (reference sequence). This CDR3 comprises 15 residues. The junction had 5 bases not matched to a gene; V was cut back by 4 bases and J by 4 bases. Material for sequencing was peripheral blood. This chain joins TRBV19 and TRBJ1-3, with 9 bases matching TRBD1. The TCR was taken from a human donor in a cohort sampled during active COVID-19. The CDR3, as DNA: TGTGCCAGTAGTACCAACAGGGGGCCGGGAAACACCATATATTTT. This encodes CASSTNRGPGNTIYF.